A selection of T cell receptor beta chains follows, all from one sample in a study of T cell responses to AZD1222 COVID-19 vaccine. This table comes from immunoSEQ multiplex PCR, and its TCRdb copy is limited to in-frame clones, with some not included. Among around 65,000 clones listed, around 78% were seen once. This specimen was peripheral blood, taken 28 days after the second AZD1222 dose. These receptors were collected from an adult who received the AZD1222 COVID-19 vaccine. CDR3s include the opening cysteine and the closing phenylalanine or tryptophan. D genes are given only for firm matches. Clone sizes are given selectively: once, few, many, or a class where the clone is expanded.

J gene: TRBJ1-5; D gene: .; clone size: .; V gene: TRBV27; CDR3 protein: CASSRYSNQPQHF; CDR3 DNA: TGTGCCAGCAGTCGCTATAGCAATCAGCCCCAGCATTTT
J gene: TRBJ1-6; D gene: .; clone size: .; V gene: TRBV15; CDR3 protein: CATSKDPLSSYNSPLHF; CDR3 DNA: TGTGCCACCAGCAAGGACCCTTTGAGCTCCTATAATTCACCCCTCCACTTT
J gene: TRBJ1-5; D gene: .; clone size: .; V gene: TRBV1; CDR3 protein: CTSSQATGVVSIVMSQHF; CDR3 DNA: TGCACCAGCAGCCAAGCGACAGGGGTTGTTAGTATCGTAATGTCCCAGCATTTT
J gene: TRBJ2-7; D gene: .; clone size: .; V gene: TRBV27; CDR3 protein: CASSSQGRPYF; CDR3 DNA: TGTGCCAGCAGTTCCCAAGGAAGGCCGTACTTC
J gene: TRBJ1-2; D gene: .; clone size: few; V gene: TRBV7-9; CDR3 protein: CASSLEARGRGYTF; CDR3 DNA: TGTGCCAGCAGCTTAGAGGCCAGGGGACGTGGCTACACCTTC
J gene: TRBJ2-1; D gene: .; clone size: .; V gene: TRBV12-3/TRBV12-4; CDR3 protein: CASRHPDHNEQFF; CDR3 DNA: TGTGCCAGCAGGCACCCCGATCACAATGAGCAGTTCTTC
J gene: TRBJ2-5; D gene: .; clone size: .; V gene: TRBV18; CDR3 protein: CASSPTGQTQETQYF; CDR3 DNA: TGTGCCAGCTCACCTACAGGACAGACCCAAGAGACCCAGTACTTC
J gene: TRBJ1-5; D gene: .; clone size: .; V gene: TRBV19; CDR3 protein: CASSIAEGVPQPQHF; CDR3 DNA: TGTGCCAGTAGTATAGCCGAAGGGGTCCCTCAGCCCCAGCATTTT
J gene: TRBJ2-5; D gene: .; clone size: .; V gene: TRBV2; CDR3 protein: CASKRSLETQYF; CDR3 DNA: TGTGCCAGCAAGCGTTCTCTGGAGACCCAGTACTTC
J gene: TRBJ2-1; D gene: .; clone size: .; V gene: TRBV19; CDR3 protein: CASSIRVGLVYNEQFF; CDR3 DNA: TGTGCCAGTAGTATCCGCGTGGGTTTAGTATACAATGAGCAGTTCTTC
J gene: TRBJ1-3; D gene: .; clone size: once; V gene: TRBV7-9; CDR3 protein: CASSSTGTPQRNTIYF; CDR3 DNA: TGTGCCAGCAGCTCCACCGGGACCCCACAAAGGAACACCATATATTTT
J gene: TRBJ1-2; D gene: .; clone size: .; V gene: TRBV5-6; CDR3 protein: CASSSTGGGYTF; CDR3 DNA: TGTGCCAGCAGCTCCACCGGAGGGGGCTACACCTTC
J gene: TRBJ2-2; D gene: TRBD1; clone size: few; V gene: TRBV29-1; CDR3 protein: CSVEGTGVTGELFF; CDR3 DNA: TGCAGCGTTGAGGGGACAGGGGTCACCGGGGAGCTGTTTTTT
J gene: TRBJ1-5; D gene: .; clone size: few; V gene: TRBV6-2/TRBV6-3; CDR3 protein: CASSLTGNQPQHF; CDR3 DNA: TGTGCCAGCAGTCTGACAGGCAATCAGCCCCAGCATTTT
J gene: TRBJ1-2; D gene: .; clone size: .; V gene: TRBV12-5; CDR3 protein: CASGPTGGIYGYTF; CDR3 DNA: TGTGCTAGTGGCCCTACGGGGGGGATCTATGGCTACACCTTC
J gene: TRBJ1-2; D gene: TRBD1; clone size: .; V gene: TRBV4-2; CDR3 protein: CASSQAATGTGASSGYTF; CDR3 DNA: TGTGCCAGCAGCCAAGCGGCTACCGGGACAGGGGCATCTTCTGGCTACACCTTC
J gene: TRBJ1-1; D gene: .; clone size: .; V gene: TRBV5-1; CDR3 protein: CASSKNSNTEAFF; CDR3 DNA: TGCGCCAGCAGCAAAAACAGTAACACTGAAGCTTTCTTT
J gene: TRBJ2-3; D gene: .; clone size: .; V gene: TRBV18; CDR3 protein: CASSPLADTQYF; CDR3 DNA: TGTGCCAGCTCACCTTTAGCTGATACGCAGTATTTT